This T cell receptor beta chain was obtained from a study of cytomegalovirus exposure and HLA in healthy donors. Whole-study results and caveats: The study listed 164 cytomegalovirus-associated TCR beta chains.

Notes on this clone: Its target is unknown.

There are 12 residues in the CDR3. Per germline, CDR1 SGHAT and CDR2 FQNNGV. With 0 bases removed from V and 10 bases from J, the gap between germline ends came to 7 bases. The approximately 120-subject validation cohort, separate from the roughly 670-subject first cohort, included the donors. Only in-frame clones appear in the TCRdb table, and some are missing; sequencing was by immunoSEQ multiplex PCR. The table shows around 300,000 clones, with approximately 85% occurring only once. The rearrangement joins TRBV11-2 to TRBJ2-1; D remains unclear. This TCR came from a man younger than 45 in good health and CMV-seronegative. Sequenced material: PBMCs. CDR3 loop: CASSLDNWEQFF. The CDR3 DNA reads as TGTGCCAGCAGCTTAGACAACTGGGAGCAGTTCTTC.